The entry below describes one T cell receptor beta chain. As yet, its antigen is unknown. This sample stems from a study of blood T cells in healthy people across ages. Overall study results and limits: More naive CD4+ cells and higher diversity were found in long-lived than in aged donors.

Then a second PCR, running about 6 to 12 cycles, was carried out with a sample-barcoded 5' primer and a J-beta primer mix. The authors tagged each cDNA molecule using a template-switch adaptor with 12 random nucleotides. One entry per CDR3 protein results from TCRdb running MiXCR on the 5' RACE reads. The profile shows some 700,000 distinct CDR3 sequences, roughly 43% of them singletons. V lost 1 base to trimming and J lost 4 bases, with 21 bases between them. The CDR3 is 18 amino acids. Germline CDR1 is MDHEN and CDR2 is SYDVKM. The specimen was blood. The receptor was isolated from a woman aged 55-70 years in good health. The genes are TRBV28 and TRBJ2-3, with D possibly TRBD1 on 5 matching bases. CDR3 sequence (DNA): TGTGCCAGCAGTTTATATGGAGTTGGCAGGGCTAAAGCAGATACGCAGTATTTT. Translating it yields CASSLYGVGRAKADTQYF.